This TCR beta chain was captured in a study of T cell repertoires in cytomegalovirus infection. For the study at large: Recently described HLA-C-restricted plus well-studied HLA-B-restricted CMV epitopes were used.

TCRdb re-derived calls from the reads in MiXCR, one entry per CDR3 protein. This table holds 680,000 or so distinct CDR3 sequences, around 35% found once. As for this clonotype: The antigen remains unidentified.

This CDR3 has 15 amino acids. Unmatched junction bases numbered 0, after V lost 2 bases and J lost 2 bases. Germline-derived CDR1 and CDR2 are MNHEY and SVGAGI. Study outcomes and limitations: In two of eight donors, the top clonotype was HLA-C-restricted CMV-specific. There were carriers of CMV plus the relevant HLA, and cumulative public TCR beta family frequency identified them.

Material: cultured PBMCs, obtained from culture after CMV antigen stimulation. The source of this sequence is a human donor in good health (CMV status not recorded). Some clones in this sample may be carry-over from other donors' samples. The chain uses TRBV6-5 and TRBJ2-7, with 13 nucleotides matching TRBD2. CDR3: CASSYGTSGTYEQYF. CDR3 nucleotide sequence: TGTGCCAGCAGTTACGGGACTAGCGGGACCTACGAGCAGTACTTC.